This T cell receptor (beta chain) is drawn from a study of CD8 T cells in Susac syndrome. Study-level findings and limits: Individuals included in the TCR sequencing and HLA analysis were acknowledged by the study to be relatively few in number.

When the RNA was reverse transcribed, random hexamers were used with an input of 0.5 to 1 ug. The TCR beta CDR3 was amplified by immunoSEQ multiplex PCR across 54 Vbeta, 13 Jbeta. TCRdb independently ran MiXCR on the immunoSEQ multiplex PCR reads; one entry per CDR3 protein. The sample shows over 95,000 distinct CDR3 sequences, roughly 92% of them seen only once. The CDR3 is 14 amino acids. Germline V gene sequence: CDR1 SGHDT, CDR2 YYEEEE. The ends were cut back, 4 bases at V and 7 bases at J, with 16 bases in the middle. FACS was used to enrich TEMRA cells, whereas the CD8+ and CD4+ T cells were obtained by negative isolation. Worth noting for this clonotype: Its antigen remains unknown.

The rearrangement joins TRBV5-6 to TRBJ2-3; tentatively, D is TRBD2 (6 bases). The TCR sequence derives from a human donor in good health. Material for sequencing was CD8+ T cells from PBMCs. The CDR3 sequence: CASSTRRGDNTQYF. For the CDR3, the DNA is TGTGCCAGCAGCACCCGACGCGGGGATAATACGCAGTATTTT.